These T cell receptor beta chains were read from a single sample in a study of tissue T cells after allogeneic stem cell transplantation. Only in-frame clones appear in the TCRdb table, and some are missing; sequencing was by immunoSEQ multiplex PCR. Of some 2,000 clones in the sample, 70% to 80% were seen once. The sample here was colon tissue, taken at autopsy. Every receptor here comes from a male patient aged 40-70 years with steroid-refractory graft-versus-host disease after an allogeneic stem cell transplant. Some of the T cells might come from the graft donor. Both conserved end residues are part of each CDR3. Each record gives: clone size, V gene, J gene, D gene, CDR3 DNA, CDR3 protein. D genes are given only for firm matches. The size of a clone is reported for some rows only, either as once, few or many, or as a class for expanded clones.

.	TRBV5-1	TRBJ1-1	TRBD1	TGCGCCAGCAGCTACGGACAGGGGGCCACTGAAGCTTTCTTT	CASSYGQGATEAFF
.	TRBV19	TRBJ2-3	.	TGTGCCAGTGGGGACGGGGTTTATACAGATACGCAGTATTTT	CASGDGVYTDTQYF
.	TRBV11-2	TRBJ2-7	TRBD1	TGTGCCAGCAGCTCTGGACAGGGCCTGATCTACGAGCAGTACTTC	CASSSGQGLIYEQYF
.	TRBV7-9	TRBJ1-5	.	TGTGCCAGCAGCCCGCAGGGGAAACAGCCCCAGCATTTT	CASSPQGKQPQHF
.	TRBV29-1	TRBJ1-5	TRBD1	TGCAGCGTACAGGGGGCTGATCAGCCCCAGCATTTT	CSVQGADQPQHF
once	TRBV29-1	TRBJ2-3	TRBD2	TGCAGCGCCCACTTGACTAGCGGGGGGACGAGCACAGATACGCAGTATTTT	CSAHLTSGGTSTDTQYF
.	TRBV7-6	TRBJ2-7	.	TGTGCCAGCAGCTTAAGGGTTCCCCGGGACCCAACCTACGAGCAGTACTTC	CASSLRVPRDPTYEQYF
few	TRBV3-1/TRBV3-2	TRBJ1-2	TRBD1	TGTGCCAGCAGCCCGACAGGGAACTATGGCTACACCTTC	CASSPTGNYGYTF
.	TRBV6-6	TRBJ1-2	.	TGTGCCAGCAGCAACTCGGACGGGATAGATGGCTACACCTTC	CASSNSDGIDGYTF
once	TRBV7-8	TRBJ2-4	.	TGTGCCAGCAGCTTATGGGGACCCAAAAACATTCAGTACTTC	CASSLWGPKNIQYF
few	TRBV2	TRBJ1-1	TRBD1	TGTGCCAGCAGAAACAGGGGCGGGAACACTGAAGCTTTCTTT	CASRNRGGNTEAFF
.	TRBV5-1	TRBJ2-7	TRBD2	TGCGCCAGCAACTTGGGACTAGCGGGGGGGAACGAAGACGAGCAGTACTTC	CASNLGLAGGNEDEQYF
.	TRBV23-1	TRBJ1-1	TRBD1	TGCGCCACCCCGGGACAGGGATTAAAACCGGAAAACACTGAAGCTTTCTTT	CATPGQGLKPENTEAFF
.	TRBV5-5	TRBJ1-1	.	TGTGCCAGCAGCTTGGTCGCCGGGGTGAACACTGAAGCTTTCTTT	CASSLVAGVNTEAFF
.	TRBV4-3	TRBJ1-4	.	TGCGCCAGCAGCCAGGCCGGGGCTCGGGGGCTAAAACTGTTTTTT	CASSQAGARGLKLFF
few	TRBV12-1	TRBJ2-1	.	TGTGCCAGCAGCTGCCCGGAGGGGGGATACAATGAGCAGTTCTTC	CASSCPEGGYNEQFF
few	TRBV18	TRBJ1-2	.	TGTGCCAGCTCACCACAGGGTTTGAACTATGGCTACACCTTC	CASSPQGLNYGYTF
.	TRBV27	TRBJ1-1	.	TGTGCCAGCAGTCCTTACAAGAACACTGAAGCTTTCTTT	CASSPYKNTEAFF
few	TRBV27	TRBJ1-2	TRBD1	TGTGCCAGCAGCCGGACAGGGGGCAGGACACTTAACTATGGCTACACCTTC	CASSRTGGRTLNYGYTF
.	TRBV7-6	TRBJ2-2	.	TGTGCCAGCAGTTTCCCCGAAGGCTTTCAGAACACCGGGGAGCTGTTTTTT	CASSFPEGFQNTGELFF
.	TRBV10-1	TRBJ2-2	.	TGCGCCAGCAGTCGGGACTCGGCAAACACCGGGGAGCTGTTTTTT	CASSRDSANTGELFF
few	TRBV6-5	TRBJ2-7	.	TGTGCCAGCAGTTACTCGCGGGTGGGGGCATTGGACGAGCAGTACTTC	CASSYSRVGALDEQYF
.	TRBV21-1	TRBJ1-4	.	TGTGCCAGCAGCAAAGTGGCCCCGACAGGCGGTGAAAAACTGTTTTTT	CASSKVAPTGGEKLFF
.	TRBV27	TRBJ1-2	.	TGTGCCAGCAGTTTGGCGGGATCGGTCTATGGCTACACCTTC	CASSLAGSVYGYTF
.	TRBV5-6	TRBJ2-3	.	TGTGCCAGCAGCCCGAGACTAGGCGCAGATACGCAGTATTTT	CASSPRLGADTQYF
.	TRBV9	TRBJ2-7	.	TGTGCCAGCACCGACGACAGCAGCGGTTACGAGCAGTACTTC	CASTDDSSGYEQYF
few	TRBV7-2	TRBJ2-7	.	TGTGCCAGCAGCTACCCGGGGACTCTCCGGTCCTACGAGCAGTACTTC	CASSYPGTLRSYEQYF
.	TRBV24-1	TRBJ2-2	TRBD1	TGTGCCACCAGAGGGACAGGGGGCACCGGGGAGCTGTTTTTT	CATRGTGGTGELFF
few	TRBV5-1	TRBJ1-6	.	TGCGCCAGCAGCTTGGTTCGGCAGGGGCCCCGGGGTTATAATTCACCCCTCCACTTT	CASSLVRQGPRGYNSPLHF